Below are 4 T cell receptor beta chains sequenced from a single sample in a study of shared clonotypes between healthy human individuals. Clones were sequenced by immunoSEQ multiplex PCR, and TCRdb holds only the in-frame ones, with some missing. Of some 2 million clones listed, roughly 96% are singletons. Sequenced sample: naive CD4+ T cells sorted from blood. Noted subset: CD45RA+ positively selected. The origin of the receptors is a young man in good health.

The J gene is TRBJ2-3, the V gene TRBV9; 16 positions agree with TRBD2. This CDR3 has 17 residues. V was clipped by 3 bases and J by 9 bases; unmatched bases: 10. From germline, CDR1 is SGDLS and CDR2 YYNGEE. The chain's CDR3 is CASSAPGLAGGRGTQYF. CDR3 DNA: TGTGCCAGCAGCGCCCCGGGACTAGCGGGAGGGAGGGGAACGCAGTATTTT. The variable domain in full, completed from reference TRBV9 and TRBJ2-3, reads DSGVTQTPKHLITATGQRVTLRCSPRSGDLSVYWYQQSLDQGLQFLIQYYNGEERAKGNILERFSAQQFPDLHSELNLSSLELGDSALYFCASSAPGLAGGRGTQYFGPGTRLTVL.

V usage is TRBV30 and J usage is TRBJ2-7, with 10 nucleotides matching TRBD2. The CDR3 totals 16 residues. Germline CDR1 GTSNPN, CDR2 SVGIG (reference sequence). After removal of 0 bases from V and 1 base from J, the junction contained 6 bases not matched to a gene. In nucleotides, the CDR3 is TGTGCCTGGAGTGTAGTGGGACTAGCGAGATCCTACGAGCAGTACTTC. Amino acids: CAWSVVGLARSYEQYF.

The rearrangement uses TRBV15 and TRBJ2-3; D is uncertain. The CDR3 contains 12 residues. V was clipped by 0 bases and J by 11 bases, with 9 bases between them. Germline V gene data show CDR1 as LNHNV and CDR2 as YYDKDF (reference sequence). The CDR3 region is CATSREPPLQYF. CDR3 DNA sequence: TGTGCCACCAGCAGAGAACCTCCTTTGCAGTATTTT. The variable domain in full, completed from reference TRBV15 and TRBJ2-3, reads DAMVIQNPRYQVTQFGKPVTLSCSQTLNHNVMYWYQQKSSQAPKLLFHYYDKDFNNEADTPDNFQSRRPNTSFCFLDIRSPGLGDTAMYLCATSREPPLQYFGPGTRLTVL.

The V and J genes are TRBV4-3 and TRBJ2-7, with D possibly TRBD1 on 5 matching bases. Trimming left V 3 bases short and J 0 bases short, with 18 bases between. CDR1 is LGHNA, CDR2 YSLEER, per germline. The CDR3 totals 17 residues. CDR3 bases: TGCGCCAGCAGCCAGTTAGCTGGGGTAGGGGACTCCTACGAGCAGTACTTC. As protein: CASSQLAGVGDSYEQYF.